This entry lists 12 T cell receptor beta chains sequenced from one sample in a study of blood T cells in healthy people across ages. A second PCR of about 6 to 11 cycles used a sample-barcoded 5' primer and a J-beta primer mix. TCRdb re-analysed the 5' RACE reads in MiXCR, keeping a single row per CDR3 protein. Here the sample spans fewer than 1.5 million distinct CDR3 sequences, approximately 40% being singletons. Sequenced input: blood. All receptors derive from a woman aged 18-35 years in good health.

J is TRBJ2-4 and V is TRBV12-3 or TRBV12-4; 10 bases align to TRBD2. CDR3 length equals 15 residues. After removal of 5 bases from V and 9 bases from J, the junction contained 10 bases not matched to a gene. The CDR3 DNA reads TGTGCCAGCAGTACACTAGCGGGAAATTTCGGCATTCAGTACTTC. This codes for CASSTLAGNFGIQYF.

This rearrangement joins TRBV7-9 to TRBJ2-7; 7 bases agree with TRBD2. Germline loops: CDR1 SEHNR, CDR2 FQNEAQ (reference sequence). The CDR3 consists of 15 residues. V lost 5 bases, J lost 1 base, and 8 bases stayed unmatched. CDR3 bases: TGTGCCAGCAGCGGATGGCTAGCGGATTCCTACGAGCAGTACTTC. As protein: CASSGWLADSYEQYF.

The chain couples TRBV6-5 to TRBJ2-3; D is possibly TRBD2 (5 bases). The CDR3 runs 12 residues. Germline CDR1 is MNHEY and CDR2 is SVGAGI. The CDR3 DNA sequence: TGTGCAGCACGGCGGGCCGTTCGAACGCAGTATTTT. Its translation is CAARRAVRTQYF.

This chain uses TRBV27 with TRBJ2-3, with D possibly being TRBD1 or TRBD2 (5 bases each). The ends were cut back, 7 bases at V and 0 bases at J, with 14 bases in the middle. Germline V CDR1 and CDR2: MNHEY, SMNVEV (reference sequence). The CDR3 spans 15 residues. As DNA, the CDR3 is TGTGCCAGCACCCAAACGGGGCTTAGCACAGATACGCAGTATTTT. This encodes CASTQTGLSTDTQYF.

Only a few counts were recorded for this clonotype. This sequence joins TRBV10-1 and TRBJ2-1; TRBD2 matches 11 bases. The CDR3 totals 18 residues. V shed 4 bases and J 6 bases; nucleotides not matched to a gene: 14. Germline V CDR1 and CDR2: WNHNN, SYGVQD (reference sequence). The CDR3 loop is CASSGRTSGGLLGNEQFF. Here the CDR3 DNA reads TGCGCCAGCAGTGGCCGCACTAGCGGGGGCCTTCTAGGCAATGAGCAGTTCTTC.

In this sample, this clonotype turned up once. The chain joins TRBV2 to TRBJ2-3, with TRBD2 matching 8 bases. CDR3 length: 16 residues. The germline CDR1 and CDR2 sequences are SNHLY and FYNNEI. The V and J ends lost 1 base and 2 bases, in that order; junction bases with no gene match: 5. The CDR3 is CASSEEAGGSTDTQYF. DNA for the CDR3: TGTGCCAGCAGTGAAGAGGCGGGGGGTTCCACAGATACGCAGTATTTT.

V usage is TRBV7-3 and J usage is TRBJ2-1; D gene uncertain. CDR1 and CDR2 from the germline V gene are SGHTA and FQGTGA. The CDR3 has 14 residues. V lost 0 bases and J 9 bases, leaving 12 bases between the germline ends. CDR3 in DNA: TGTGCCAGCAGCTTAACAGGCTCCGCATCTGAGCAGTTCTTC. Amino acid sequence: CASSLTGSASEQFF.

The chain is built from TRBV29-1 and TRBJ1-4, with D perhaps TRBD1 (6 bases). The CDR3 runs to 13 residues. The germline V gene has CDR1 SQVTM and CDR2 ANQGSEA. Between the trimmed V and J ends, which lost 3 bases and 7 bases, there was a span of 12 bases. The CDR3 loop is CSVDGGAGEKLFF. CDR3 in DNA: TGCAGCGTTGATGGGGGGGCAGGTGAAAAACTGTTTTTT.

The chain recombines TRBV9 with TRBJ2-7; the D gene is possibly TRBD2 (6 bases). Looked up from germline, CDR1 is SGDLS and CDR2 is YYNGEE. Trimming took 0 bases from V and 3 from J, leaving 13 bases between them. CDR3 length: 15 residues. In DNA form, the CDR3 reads TGTGCCAGCAGCGTAGCCGGAACTAGCATCTACGAGCAGTACTTC. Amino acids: CASSVAGTSIYEQYF.

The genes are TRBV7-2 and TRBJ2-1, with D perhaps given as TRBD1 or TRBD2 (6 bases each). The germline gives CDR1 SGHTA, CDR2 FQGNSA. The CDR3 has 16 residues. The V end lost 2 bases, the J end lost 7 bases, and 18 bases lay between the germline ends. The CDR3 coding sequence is TGTGCCAGCAGCTTATTGGGGGGCTTTTCTTTTAATGAGCAGTTCTTC. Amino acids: CASSLLGGFSFNEQFF. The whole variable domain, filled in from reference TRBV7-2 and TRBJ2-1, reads GAGVSQSPSNKVTEKGKDVELRCDPISGHTALYWYRQSLGQGLEFLIYFQGNSAPDKSGLPSDRFSAERTGGSVSTLTIQRTQQEDSAVYLCASSLLGGFSFNEQFFGPGTRLTVL.

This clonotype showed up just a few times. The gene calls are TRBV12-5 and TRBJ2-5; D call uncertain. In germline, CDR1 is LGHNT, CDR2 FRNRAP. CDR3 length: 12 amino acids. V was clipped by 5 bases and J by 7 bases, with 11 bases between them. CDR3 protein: CASGTHEGTQYF. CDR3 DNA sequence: TGTGCTAGTGGTACCCATGAAGGGACCCAGTACTTC.

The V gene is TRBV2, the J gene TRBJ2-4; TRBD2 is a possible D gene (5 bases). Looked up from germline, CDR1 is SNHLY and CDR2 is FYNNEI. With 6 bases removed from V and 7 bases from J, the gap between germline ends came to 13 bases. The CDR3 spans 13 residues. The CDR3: CASRAGSGNIQYF. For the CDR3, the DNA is TGTGCCAGCAGGGCAGGATCGGGGAACATTCAGTACTTC. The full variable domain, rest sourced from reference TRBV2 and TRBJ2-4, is EPEVTQTPSHQVTQMGQEVILRCVPISNHLYFYWYRQILGQKVEFLVSFYNNEISEKSEIFDDQFSVERPDGSNFTLKIRSTKLEDSAMYFCASRAGSGNIQYFGAGTRLSVL.